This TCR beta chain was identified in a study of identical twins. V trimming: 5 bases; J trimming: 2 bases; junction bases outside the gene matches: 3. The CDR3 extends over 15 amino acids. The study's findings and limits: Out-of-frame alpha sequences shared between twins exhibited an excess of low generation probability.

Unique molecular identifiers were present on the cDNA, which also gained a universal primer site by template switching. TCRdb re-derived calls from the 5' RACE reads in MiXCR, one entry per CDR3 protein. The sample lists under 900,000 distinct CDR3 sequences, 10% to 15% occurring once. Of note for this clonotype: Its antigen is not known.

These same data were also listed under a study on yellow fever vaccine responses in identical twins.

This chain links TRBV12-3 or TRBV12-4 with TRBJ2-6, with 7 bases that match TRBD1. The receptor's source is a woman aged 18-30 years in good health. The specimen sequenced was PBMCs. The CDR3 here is CASSETGPGANVLTF. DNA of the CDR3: TGTGCCAGCAGTGAGACAGGGCCTGGGGCCAACGTCCTGACTTTC.